The 15 T cell receptor beta chains below were found in one sample sequenced in a study of cytomegalovirus exposure and HLA in healthy donors. The PCR employed 60 Vbeta primers together with 13 Jbeta primers. Profiling relied on immunoSEQ multiplex PCR, and the TCRdb table lists in-frame clones only, not all of them. The sample consists of 120,000 to 150,000 clones, roughly 72% of them appearing once. Sequenced material: PBMCs. These receptors came from a man in his forties in good health and CMV-seronegative.

The gene calls are TRBV4-2 and TRBJ2-3, with 9 positions matching TRBD1. The V segment lost 5 bases and the J segment 6 bases; nucleotides outside the gene matches: 9. The CDR3 is 15 amino acids. Germline V lookup: CDR1 LGHNA, CDR2 YNFKEQ. CDR3 bases: TGTGCCAGCAGCACAGGGACAGGGAAGCGGGATACGCAGTATTTT. It codes for CASSTGTGKRDTQYF.

The J gene is TRBJ2-1, the V gene TRBV4-3; D uncertain. Trimming removed 3 bases at V and 0 bases at J, with 9 bases between. The CDR3 sequence is 15 residues long. Per germline, CDR1 LGHNA and CDR2 YSLEER. For the CDR3, the DNA is TGCGCCAGCAGCCAGTCACCGGGCTCCTACAATGAGCAGTTCTTC. This gives the protein CASSQSPGSYNEQFF.

This clone was seen a handful of times. The chain couples TRBV28 to TRBJ1-2; D might be TRBD1 (5 bases). With 6 bases removed from V and 4 bases from J, the gap between germline ends came to 12 bases. CDR1 is MDHEN, CDR2 SYDVKM, per germline. The CDR3 contains 13 residues. In nucleotides, the CDR3 is TGTGCCAGCAGCATTACAGGAATCTATGGCTACACCTTC. Translating gives CASSITGIYGYTF.

The chain links TRBV5-8 to TRBJ2-3; the match to TRBD1 covers 7 bases. Germline lookup yields CDR1 SGHTS and CDR2 YDEGEE. The CDR3 sequence is 16 residues long. Trimming at V came to 0 bases and at J to 2 bases, leaving 6 bases not matched to a gene. CDR3 loop: CASSLARGTITDTQYF. The CDR3 nucleotides are TGTGCCAGCAGCTTGGCCAGGGGGACGATCACAGATACGCAGTATTTT.

Only one count was recorded for this clone. In DNA, the CDR3 is TGTGCCAGCAGCCAATTCACAGGATCGCTGAACGAGCAGTACTTC. Its translation: CASSQFTGSLNEQYF. The chain carries TRBV7-2 and TRBJ2-7; D may be TRBD1 (5 bases). The germline V gene encodes CDR1 SGHTA and CDR2 FQGNSA. V lost 5 bases and J lost 5, with 19 bases in between. This CDR3 is built from 15 residues.

V usage is TRBV7-2 and J usage is TRBJ2-5, with D maybe TRBD1 (6 bases). The germline CDR1 and CDR2 sequences are SGHTA and FQGNSA. The CDR3 has 15 residues. With 5 bases removed from V and 3 bases from J, the gap between germline ends came to 16 bases. CDR3: CASSPRPGQKETQYF. In DNA, the CDR3 is TGTGCCAGCAGCCCGCGCCCAGGACAGAAAGAGACCCAGTACTTC.

The chain joins TRBV5-4 to TRBJ1-1; TRBD1 aligns across 8 bases. This CDR3 spans 16 amino acids. Per germline, CDR1 SGHNT and CDR2 YYREEE (reference sequence). V shed 1 base, J shed 0 bases, and the junction held 5 bases outside the gene matches. CDR3 sequence reads: CASSLSTTGVNTEAFF. For the CDR3, the DNA is TGTGCCAGCAGCTTGAGTACGACAGGGGTGAACACTGAAGCTTTCTTT.

The chain has TRBV6-6 and TRBJ1-1; 7 bases are a match to TRBD1. The V and J ends lost 7 bases and 3 bases, in that order; junction bases with no gene match: 14. The CDR3 extends over 16 amino acids. Germline V gene sequence: CDR1 MNHNY, CDR2 SVGAGI (reference sequence). In nucleotides, the CDR3 is TGTGCCAGCACTACAGGGGCAATAAGGGGGGACACTGAAGCTTTCTTT. Protein: CASTTGAIRGDTEAFF.

This chain uses TRBV10-3 with TRBJ2-1; 8 positions match TRBD1. The V gene end was trimmed by 4 bases and the J gene end by 0 bases; junction bases not matched to a gene: 11. The CDR3 is 18 amino acids. The germline V gene has CDR1 ENHRY and CDR2 SYGVKD. The CDR3 sequence is CAISGGQGKGNSYNEQFF. CDR3 nucleotides: TGTGCCATCAGTGGTGGACAGGGTAAGGGCAACTCCTACAATGAGCAGTTCTTC.

This chain uses TRBV10-3 with TRBJ2-1, with 9 bases identical to TRBD2. The V segment lost 6 bases and the J segment 5 bases; nucleotides outside the gene matches: 17. Germline V gene data show CDR1 as ENHRY and CDR2 as SYGVKD. The CDR3 has 18 amino acids. CDR3 in DNA: TGTGCCATCAGCGCGGGGGGACTAGCAACGTTCGGGGACAATGAGCAGTTCTTC. Amino acid sequence: CAISAGGLATFGDNEQFF.

This clone was observed once. The chain is built from TRBV2 and TRBJ2-7, with a weak D call TRBD1 (7 bases). Germline V CDR1 and CDR2: SNHLY, FYNNEI. The length of the CDR3 is 14 residues. With 6 bases removed from V and 3 bases from J, the gap between germline ends came to 15 bases. The CDR3 sequence: CASSGGDSVYEQYF. The CDR3 DNA is TGTGCCAGCAGCGGAGGGGACAGCGTCTACGAGCAGTACTTC.

J is TRBJ1-4 and V is TRBV5-1; 8 bases match TRBD1. V dropped 2 bases and J dropped 12; count of bases not matched to a gene: 9. This CDR3 contains 14 residues. Germline V CDR1 and CDR2: SGHRS, YFSETQ. In nucleotides, the CDR3 is TGCGCCAGCAGCTTAAGACAGGGGATGGGAGAACTGTTTTTT. Its protein is CASSLRQGMGELFF.

This clone was recorded only once. The chain joins TRBV4-1 to TRBJ1-2; TRBD1 matches at 9 bases. Germline CDR1 is MGHRA and CDR2 is YSYEKL. The CDR3 covers 14 residues. The V gene end was trimmed by 1 base and the J gene end by 3 bases; junction bases not matched to a gene: 0. The CDR3 loop is CASSQGTGDYGYTF. CDR3 DNA: TGCGCCAGCAGCCAAGGGACAGGGGACTATGGCTACACCTTC.

V and J are TRBV5-1 and TRBJ2-7; TRBD1 aligns across 7 bases. V shed 3 bases and J 0 bases; nucleotides not matched to a gene: 9. This CDR3 has 16 residues. Germline CDR1 SGHRS, CDR2 YFSETQ. The CDR3 here is CASSSTHGQDSYEQYF. The CDR3 DNA sequence: TGCGCCAGCAGCTCCACCCATGGACAGGACTCCTACGAGCAGTACTTC.

The table lists this clone with a count of one. V usage is TRBV20-1 and J usage is TRBJ2-7; D is unclear. The germline CDR1 and CDR2 sequences are DFQATT and SNEGSKA (reference sequence). The CDR3 is 10 amino acids. Trimming shortened V by 3 bases and J by 6 bases, and 6 bases separated the two germline ends. This CDR3 reads CSASLIEQYF. The CDR3 DNA reads TGCAGTGCTAGCTTAATCGAGCAGTACTTC.